These 28 T cell receptor beta chains were all obtained from the same sample, sequenced in a study of blood T cells in healthy people across ages. Combining a sample-barcoded 5' primer with a J-beta primer mix, a second PCR ran for roughly 7 to 12 cycles. TCRdb recomputed calls from the 5' RACE reads with MiXCR, one row per CDR3 protein. The table shows about 680,000 distinct CDR3 sequences, with approximately 50% occurring only once. The sample consisted of blood. The receptors shown here come from a woman aged 55-69 years in good health.

This clonotype was found a few times. V gene TRBV20-1 combines with J gene TRBJ2-1, with 12 bases matching TRBD2. Germline V gene lookup returns CDR1 DFQATT and CDR2 SNEGSKA (reference sequence). The CDR3 covers 16 residues. V lost 5 bases to trimming and J lost 7 bases; unmatched junction nucleotides: 12. The CDR3 nucleotides are TGCAGTGCTCCGGATTCGAGGGGGACTAGCGGGAATGAGCAGTTCTTC. Its protein is CSAPDSRGTSGNEQFF.

This clonotype occurred a few times. The J gene is TRBJ2-5, the V gene TRBV29-1, with D unclear. The CDR3 loop spans 12 amino acids. The V end lost 8 bases, the J end lost 3 bases, and 13 bases lay between the germline ends. Germline V lookup: CDR1 SQVTM, CDR2 ANQGSEA. The CDR3 loop reads CSLVGRKETQYF. For the CDR3, the DNA is TGCAGCCTCGTGGGCAGGAAAGAGACCCAGTACTTC.

DNA of the CDR3: TGTGCCAGCAGTGATACTAGCGGGAGGTCGGTAGATACGCAGTATTTT. This encodes CASSDTSGRSVDTQYF. The chain is built from TRBV2 and TRBJ2-3; 12 bases align to TRBD2. The V segment lost 3 bases and the J segment 5 bases; nucleotides outside the gene matches: 6. Per germline, CDR1 SNHLY and CDR2 FYNNEI. There are 16 residues in the CDR3.

This sequence joins TRBV28 and TRBJ2-6; D might be TRBD1 (5 bases). The CDR3 runs 18 residues. Germline CDR1 is MDHEN and CDR2 is SYDVKM. Trimming shortened V by 6 bases and J by 0 bases, and 18 bases separated the two germline ends. CDR3 coding DNA: TGTGCCAGCAGCCCGAAGGGGCTATCGATCTCTGGGGCCAACGTCCTGACTTTC. Protein product: CASSPKGLSISGANVLTF.

At least ten counts were recorded for this clonotype. V is TRBV2 and J is TRBJ2-7; TRBD1 aligns across 8 bases. CDR3 length: 13 residues. Losses at the gene ends were 6 bases for V and 7 bases for J; bases not matched to a gene: 8. CDR1 is SNHLY and CDR2 is FYNNEI in the germline V gene. In DNA, the CDR3 is TGTGCCAGCAGCGGAGACAGGGGTAGTGAGCAGTACTTC. Translating gives CASSGDRGSEQYF.

V usage is TRBV12-3 or TRBV12-4 and J usage is TRBJ2-3; no definite D call. This CDR3 has 12 amino acids. Trimming took off 6 bases at V and 3 bases at J, with 7 bases between the two ends. CDR3 nucleotide sequence: TGTGCCAGCAGAACACATACAGATACGCAGTATTTT. Translating gives CASRTHTDTQYF.

V and J are TRBV7-2 and TRBJ1-6; 9 nucleotides line up with TRBD1. The junction had 10 bases not matched to a gene; V was cut back by 4 bases and J by 3 bases. This CDR3 is built from 18 residues. Germline assignment: CDR1 SGHTA and CDR2 FQGNSA. The DNA of the CDR3 is TGTGCCAGCAGCTCCTCCGGGACAGGGCTTTTCTATAATTCACCCCTCCACTTT. Its protein product is CASSSSGTGLFYNSPLHF.

The genes are TRBV29-1 and TRBJ2-2; D possibly corresponds to TRBD1 (5 bases). Per germline, CDR1 SQVTM and CDR2 ANQGSEA. This CDR3 contains 13 residues. V gave up 4 bases and J gave up 1 base, with 7 bases separating them. The CDR3 region is CSVGQLNTGELFF. The CDR3 bases are TGCAGCGTTGGACAGCTGAACACCGGGGAGCTGTTTTTT.

Of note for this clonotype: One end of the junction varies from germline; a read error may be responsible. The rearrangement links TRBV28 to TRBJ2-5; a weak D match, TRBD1 (6 bases). There are 14 residues in the CDR3. The germline V gene encodes CDR1 MDHEN and CDR2 SYDVKM. Here the CDR3 DNA reads TGTGCTAGCAGTTTATACAGGGAGAGGGAGACCCAGTACTTC. Translating gives CASSLYRERETQYF.

V usage is TRBV20-1 and J usage is TRBJ1-6; 9 bases are shared with TRBD1. CDR3 size: 17 residues. CDR1 DFQATT and CDR2 SNEGSKA come from the germline V gene (reference sequence). V shed 3 bases, J shed 5 bases, and the junction held 11 bases outside the gene matches. The CDR3 coding sequence is TGCAGTGCTAGCCGGCCATACGGGGACAGGGATAATTCACCCCTCCACTTT. Its protein product is CSASRPYGDRDNSPLHF.

This clonotype has only a few counts. The chain couples TRBV18 to TRBJ2-5; 11 bases line up with TRBD2. This CDR3 has 13 amino acids. The junction had 1 base not matched to a gene; V was cut back by 7 bases and J by 3 bases. Germline-derived CDR1 and CDR2 are KGHSH and LQKENI. Here the CDR3 reads CASLGLAEETQYF. The CDR3 DNA follows: TGTGCCAGCTTGGGACTAGCGGAAGAGACCCAGTACTTC.

This clonotype has a handful of counts. The chain combines TRBV28 with TRBJ2-4; D not certain. TRBJ2-7 matches the DNA end more closely, so the J call is doubtful. The CDR3 has 13 amino acids. CDR1 and CDR2 from the germline V gene are MDHEN and SYDVKM. The CDR3 sequence is CASNGGIAGEQYF. The DNA for the CDR3 is TGTGCCAGCAATGGTGGGATTGCCGGCGAGCAGTACTTC.

This clonotype was detected a few times. This chain links TRBV2 with TRBJ2-7; a weak D match, TRBD1 (5 bases). The CDR3 loop spans 13 amino acids. Trimming pared 11 bases from V and 2 bases from J, leaving 16 bases between. CDR1 is SNHLY, CDR2 FYNNEI, per germline. For the CDR3, the DNA is TGTGCCTCAACAGAGGACAACACCTACGAGCAGTACTTC. Translation: CASTEDNTYEQYF.

This clonotype was observed a single time. CDR3 DNA: TGTGCCAGCAGTGAAGCGACAGGGTTCTTTTACGAGCAGTACTTC. Translating it yields CASSEATGFFYEQYF. The genes are TRBV2 and TRBJ2-7; 7 bases are a match to TRBD1. The CDR3 extends over 15 amino acids. Trimming cost V 0 bases and J 4 bases; bases outside gene matches: 6. Germline V gives CDR1 SNHLY, CDR2 FYNNEI. Complete variable domain (other parts from reference TRBV2 and TRBJ2-7): EPEVTQTPSHQVTQMGQEVILRCVPISNHLYFYWYRQILGQKVEFLVSFYNNEISEKSEIFDDQFSVERPDGSNFTLKIRSTKLEDSAMYFCASSEATGFFYEQYFGPGTRLTVT.

This clonotype was seen only a few times. The chain recombines TRBV5-4 with TRBJ2-7; 7 nucleotides agree with TRBD1. The CDR3 contains 15 residues. CDR1 and CDR2 from the germline V gene are SGHNT and YYREEE (reference sequence). The V segment lost 4 bases and the J segment 3 bases; nucleotides outside the gene matches: 10. CDR3 sequence: CASSAAGTAHYEQYF. CDR3 bases: TGTGCCAGCAGCGCCGCCGGGACAGCCCACTACGAGCAGTACTTC.

The chain is built from TRBV7-2 and TRBJ2-2; unclear D gene. The V end lost 5 bases, the J end lost 1 base, and 8 bases lay between the germline ends. Germline values: CDR1 SGHTA, CDR2 FQGNSA. The CDR3 has 14 amino acids. The CDR3 spells CASSPRWNTGELFF. The CDR3 bases are TGTGCCAGCAGCCCAAGATGGAACACCGGGGAGCTGTTTTTT.

This clonotype appeared a few times. The V gene is TRBV27, the J gene TRBJ1-2, with 8 bases lining up with TRBD1. The CDR3 has 13 residues. Germline V gene sequence: CDR1 MNHEY, CDR2 SMNVEV (reference sequence). V shed 4 bases, J shed 8 bases, and the junction held 6 bases outside the gene matches. The CDR3 loop reads CASSYGTGGGYTF. Here the CDR3 DNA reads TGTGCCAGCAGTTACGGGACAGGTGGCGGCTACACCTTC.

This clonotype was picked up one time. The V call is TRBV6-5, the J call TRBJ2-7; D ambiguous. CDR1 is MNHEY and CDR2 is SVGAGI in the germline V gene. The germline V and J ends were trimmed by 6 bases and 5 bases, with 14 bases remaining between them. This CDR3 has 13 amino acids. Written as DNA, the CDR3 is TGTGCCAGCAGATCTCCCGATGCGGACGAGCAGTACTTC. Encoded protein: CASRSPDADEQYF.

This rearrangement joins TRBV28 to TRBJ2-1, with TRBD1 identical over 9 bases. The CDR3 runs to 12 residues. CDR1 is MDHEN, CDR2 SYDVKM, per germline. With 4 bases clipped from V and 8 bases from J, the junction kept 0 bases outside the gene matches. In nucleotides, the CDR3 is TGTGCCAGCAGTTGGACAGGGGATGAGCAGTTCTTC. It is translated as CASSWTGDEQFF.

The chain links TRBV29-1 to TRBJ2-7, with 8 bases matching TRBD1. The ends lost 6 bases at V and 7 bases at J; junction bases unmatched: 5. The CDR3 is 11 residues long. The germline V gene encodes CDR1 SQVTM and CDR2 ANQGSEA. This CDR3 reads CSVDTGGEQYF. In nucleotides, the CDR3 is TGCAGCGTGGATACAGGGGGTGAGCAGTACTTC.

The chain has TRBV3-1 and TRBJ2-7; D is unclear. Germline V gene data show CDR1 as LGHDT and CDR2 as YNNKEL (reference sequence). The CDR3 extends over 13 amino acids. The V end lost 2 bases, the J end lost 0 bases, and 5 bases lay between the germline ends. The CDR3 loop is CASSQTHSYEQYF. The DNA for the CDR3 is TGTGCCAGCAGCCAAACCCACTCCTACGAGCAGTACTTC.

This sequence joins TRBV20-1 and TRBJ2-1, with TRBD2 matching over 8 bases. Per germline, CDR1 DFQATT and CDR2 SNEGSKA (reference sequence). CDR3 length: 11 amino acids. The ends lost 5 bases at V and 10 bases at J; junction bases unmatched: 4. CDR3 sequence reads: CSAWTSREQFF. The CDR3 coding sequence is TGCAGTGCTTGGACTAGCCGGGAGCAGTTCTTC.

This sequence joins TRBV5-1 and TRBJ2-1; maybe TRBD2 (6 bases). V lost 4 bases, J lost 5 bases, and 16 bases lay in between. CDR3 length: 15 amino acids. Germline V gene data show CDR1 as SGHRS and CDR2 as YFSETQ. CDR3 nucleotides: TGCGCCAGCAGCCGGGGGAGCGGAGGAAACAATGAGCAGTTCTTC. As protein: CASSRGSGGNNEQFF.

The J gene is TRBJ2-7, the V gene TRBV4-2, with 10 bases fitting TRBD2. The CDR3 consists of 16 residues. V was pared by 0 bases and J by 0 bases, with 2 bases of the junction left unmatched. Germline V CDR1 and CDR2: LGHNA, YNFKEQ. CDR3 sequence reads: CASSQEPSGGSYEQYF. Written as DNA, the CDR3 is TGTGCCAGCAGCCAAGAGCCTAGCGGGGGCTCCTACGAGCAGTACTTC.

This clonotype has more than one count but fewer than ten. The V gene is TRBV7-9, the J gene TRBJ2-6, with a tentative D call TRBD1 (6 bases). V lost 5 bases and J lost 1, with 9 bases in between. Per germline, CDR1 SEHNR and CDR2 FQNEAQ (reference sequence). CDR3 size: 15 residues. The CDR3 DNA sequence: TGTGCCAGCAGCAAACAGGGATCTGGGGCCAACGTCCTGACTTTC. Protein product: CASSKQGSGANVLTF. Supplemented by reference TRBV7-9 and TRBJ2-6, the full variable domain reads DTGVSQNPRHKITKRGQNVTFRCDPISEHNRLYWYRQTLGQGPEFLTYFQNEAQLEKSRLLSDRFSAERPKGSFSTLEIQRTEQGDSAMYLCASSKQGSGANVLTFGAGSRLTVL.

This clonotype came up a few times. The chain has TRBV20-1 and TRBJ2-3; TRBD2 aligns across 7 bases. The germline V gene encodes CDR1 DFQATT and CDR2 SNEGSKA (reference sequence). CDR3 length equals 16 residues. The J segment lost 5 bases and the V segment lost 0 bases, leaving 11 bases of the junction unmatched. CDR3 sequence: CSARDSASGTVDTQYF. CDR3 in DNA: TGCAGTGCTAGAGATTCGGCTAGCGGTACTGTAGATACGCAGTATTTT.

This chain connects TRBV6-5 to TRBJ2-4; a weak D match, TRBD1 (6 bases). CDR1 and CDR2 from the germline V gene are MNHEY and SVGAGI. Between the trimmed V and J ends, which lost 6 bases and 0 bases, there was a span of 9 bases. This CDR3 region has 14 residues. CDR3 region: CASSQGKAKNIQYF. Here the CDR3 DNA reads TGTGCCAGCAGCCAGGGGAAAGCCAAAAACATTCAGTACTTC.

The sample holds a few counts of this clonotype. This sequence joins TRBV20-1 and TRBJ2-5; possibly TRBD2 for D (6 bases). V was cut by 6 bases and J by 5 bases, with 13 bases left in between. CDR3 length equals 12 residues. Germline V lookup: CDR1 DFQATT, CDR2 SNEGSKA (reference sequence). The CDR3 nucleotides are TGCAGTGCCCCGGGAGTAGCTGAGACCCAGTACTTC. Protein product: CSAPGVAETQYF.